This T cell receptor (beta chain) was captured by sequencing in a study of graft-versus-host responses after intestinal transplantation. Study summary: Multivisceral, liver-intestinal, or isolated intestinal transplants were received by the recipients.

Germline V gives CDR1 MDHEN, CDR2 SYDVKM. This CDR3 has 16 amino acids. The J segment lost 3 bases and the V segment lost 5 bases, leaving 10 bases of the junction unmatched. As regards this clone: Its antigen remains unknown.

The data were produced by immunoSEQ multiplex PCR, yet TCRdb's version contains in-frame clones alone and is incomplete. This table has under 150,000 clones, 85% to 95% appearing once. The clonotype comes from a human donor who received an intestinal transplant. The material was unstimulated CD4+ T cells sorted from spleen or lymph node cells, obtained before intestinal transplant. The rearrangement joins TRBV28 to TRBJ1-5; 7 positions agree with TRBD1. DNA of the CDR3: TGTGCCAGCAGTCCTCAGGGGGAACCATACAATCAGCCCCAGCATTTT. This codes for CASSPQGEPYNQPQHF.